The clone carrying this T cell receptor (beta chain) was picked up many times. Antigen: not known. In the library, individual cDNA molecules carried attached unique molecular identifiers. TCRdb analysed the 5' RACE reads with MiXCR anew, one entry per CDR3 protein. The sample has 35,000 to 45,000 distinct CDR3 sequences, nearly 10% seen once. This entry comes from a study of early T cells in non-severe SARS-CoV-2 infection. Broader study findings: Matching with VDJdb favored anti-spike CD8 responses (missing private and CD4 specificities).

CDR3 length: 11 residues. Germline V gene data show CDR1 as DFQATT and CDR2 as SNEGSKA (reference sequence). V dropped 5 bases and J dropped 5 bases, with 6 bases sitting between them. The chain links TRBV20-1 to TRBJ2-2, with D maybe TRBD2 (6 bases). This TCR was recovered from an adult who was a healthcare worker with PCR-confirmed SARS-CoV-2 infection or an uninfected control (not recorded which). Sequenced sample: whole blood. The CDR3 region is CSAGGTGELFF. The CDR3 region has the DNA TGCAGTGCTGGGGGGACCGGGGAGCTGTTTTTT.